This TCR beta chain was identified during a study of cytomegalovirus exposure and HLA in healthy donors. Regarding the study as a whole: Reported performance of the classifier showed diagnosis of cytomegalovirus status with high specificity and sensitivity.

Primers included in the PCR were 60 Vbeta and 13 Jbeta primers. Libraries were prepared by immunoSEQ multiplex PCR; TCRdb keeps only in-frame clonotypes and omits some of them. The sample consists of roughly 150,000 clones, roughly 78% of them appearing once. This clone has a handful of counts. Its antigen is not known. J lost 9 bases, V lost 5 bases, and 6 bases had no gene match. This CDR3 is 15 amino acids long. Germline-derived CDR1 and CDR2 are PRHDT and FYEKMQ (reference sequence). Source material: PBMCs. This receptor was obtained from a middle-aged man in good health and CMV-seropositive. The chain has TRBV13 and TRBJ1-6, with 11 bases identical to TRBD1. The CDR3 DNA sequence: TGTGCCAGCAGCATCAGGACAGGGGGCGTTTCACCCCTCCACTTT. Translating it yields CASSIRTGGVSPLHF.